This T cell receptor beta chain was identified in a study of T cells in Graves' hyperthyroidism and ophthalmopathy. Study details: Upon initial diagnosis and before any treatment, peripheral blood was collected. Study-wide points: Most clonotypes expanded in the thyroid (above 0.001) were also present in blood.

This clonotype was seen only a few times. The antigen remains undetermined. Amplified TCR beta CDR3 regions came from RNA transcripts. First-round RT-PCR of the TCR CDR3 relied on the HTBI primer set. TCRdb recomputed calls from the multiplex PCR reads with MiXCR, one row per CDR3 protein. The sample has more than 650,000 distinct CDR3 sequences, about 15% seen once. From approximately 9.5 ml of fresh peripheral blood, PBMCs were isolated. The CDR3 length is 15 residues. The ends lost 0 bases at V and 1 base at J; junction bases unmatched: 4. The germline V gene encodes CDR1 SGHNT and CDR2 YYREEE (reference sequence).

The chain links TRBV5-4 to TRBJ2-7; 7 positions agree with TRBD2. This receptor was identified in a woman younger than 30 with Graves' hyperthyroidism. The sequenced material came from blood. CDR3 coding DNA: TGTGCCAGCAGCTTGGTGGGACTACTATCCTACGAGCAGTACTTC. This codes for CASSLVGLLSYEQYF.